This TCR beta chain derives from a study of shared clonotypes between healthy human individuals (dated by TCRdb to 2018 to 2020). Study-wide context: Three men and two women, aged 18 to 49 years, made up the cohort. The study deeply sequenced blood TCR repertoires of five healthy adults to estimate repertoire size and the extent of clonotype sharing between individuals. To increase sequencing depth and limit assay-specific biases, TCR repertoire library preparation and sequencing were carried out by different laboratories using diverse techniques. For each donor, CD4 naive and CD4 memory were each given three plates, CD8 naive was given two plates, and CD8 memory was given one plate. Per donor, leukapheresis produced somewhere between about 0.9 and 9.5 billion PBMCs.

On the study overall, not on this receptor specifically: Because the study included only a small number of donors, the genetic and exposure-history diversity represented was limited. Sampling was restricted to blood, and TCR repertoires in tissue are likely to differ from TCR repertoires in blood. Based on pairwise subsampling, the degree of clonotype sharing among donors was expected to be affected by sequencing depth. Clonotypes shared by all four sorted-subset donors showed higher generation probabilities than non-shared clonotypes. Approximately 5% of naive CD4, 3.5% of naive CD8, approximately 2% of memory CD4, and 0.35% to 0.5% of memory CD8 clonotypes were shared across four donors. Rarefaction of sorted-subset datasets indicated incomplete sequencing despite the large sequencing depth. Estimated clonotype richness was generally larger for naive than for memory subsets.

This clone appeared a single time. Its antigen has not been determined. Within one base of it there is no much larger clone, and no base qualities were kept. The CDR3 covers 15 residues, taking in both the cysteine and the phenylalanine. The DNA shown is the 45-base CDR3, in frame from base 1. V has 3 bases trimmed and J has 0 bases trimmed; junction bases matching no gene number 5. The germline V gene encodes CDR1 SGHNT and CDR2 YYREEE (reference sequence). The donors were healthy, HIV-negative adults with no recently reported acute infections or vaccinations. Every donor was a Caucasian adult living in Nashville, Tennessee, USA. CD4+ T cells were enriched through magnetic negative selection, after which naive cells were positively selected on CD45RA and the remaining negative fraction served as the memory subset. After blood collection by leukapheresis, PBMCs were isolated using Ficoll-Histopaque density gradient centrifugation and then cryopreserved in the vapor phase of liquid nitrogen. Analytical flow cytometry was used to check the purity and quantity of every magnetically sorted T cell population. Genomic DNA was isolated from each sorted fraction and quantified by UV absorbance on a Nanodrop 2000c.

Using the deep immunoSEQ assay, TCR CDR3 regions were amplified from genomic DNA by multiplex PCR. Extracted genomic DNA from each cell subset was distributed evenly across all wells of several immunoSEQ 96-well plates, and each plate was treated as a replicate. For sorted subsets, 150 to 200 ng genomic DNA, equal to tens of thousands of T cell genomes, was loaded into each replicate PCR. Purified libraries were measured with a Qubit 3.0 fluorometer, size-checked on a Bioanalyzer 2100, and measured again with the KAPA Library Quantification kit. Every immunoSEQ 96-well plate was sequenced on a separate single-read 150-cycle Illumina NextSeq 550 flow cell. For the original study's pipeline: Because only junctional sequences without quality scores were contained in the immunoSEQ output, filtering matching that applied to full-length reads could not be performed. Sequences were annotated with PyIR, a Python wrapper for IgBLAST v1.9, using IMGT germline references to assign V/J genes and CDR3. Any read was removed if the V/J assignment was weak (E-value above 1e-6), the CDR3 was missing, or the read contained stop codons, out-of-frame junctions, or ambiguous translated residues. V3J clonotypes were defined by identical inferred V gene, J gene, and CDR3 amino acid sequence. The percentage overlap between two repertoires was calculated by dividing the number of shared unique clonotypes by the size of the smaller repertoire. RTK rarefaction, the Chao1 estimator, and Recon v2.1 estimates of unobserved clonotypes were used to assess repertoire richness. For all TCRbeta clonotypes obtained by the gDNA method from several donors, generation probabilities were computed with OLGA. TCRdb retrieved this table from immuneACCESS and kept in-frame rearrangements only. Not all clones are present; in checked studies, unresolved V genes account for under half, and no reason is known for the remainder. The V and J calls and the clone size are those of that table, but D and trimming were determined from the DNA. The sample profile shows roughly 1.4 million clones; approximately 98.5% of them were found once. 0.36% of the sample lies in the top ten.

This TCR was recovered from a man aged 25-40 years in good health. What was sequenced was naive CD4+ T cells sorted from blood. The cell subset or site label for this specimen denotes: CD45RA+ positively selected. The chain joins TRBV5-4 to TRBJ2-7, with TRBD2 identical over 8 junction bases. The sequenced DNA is TGTGCCAGCAGCTCACTAGCGGTAAGCTCCTACGAGCAGTACTTC. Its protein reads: CASSSLAVSSYEQYF.